This TCR beta chain was captured in a study of identical twins (dated by TCRdb to between 2015 and 2016). With respect to the entire study: TCR alpha and beta repertoires from monozygotic twins, unrelated adults of various ages and cord blood were deep-sequenced to test whether fetal clonotypes persist. Replicate twin experiments were performed at different times using different library preparation protocols to rule out contamination.

Library method: 5' RACE. Sequenced using an Illumina HiSeq 2000. A universal primer binding site was introduced by template switching, and a unique molecular identifier was present in the final cDNA, enabling accurate counting of TCR cDNA molecules. Specific primers in the conserved constant-segment region were used to synthesize first-strand cDNA for the TCR alpha and beta chains. To control for contamination, each cDNA library was double barcoded with a SMART-Mk sample barcode plus Illumina barcodes. TruSeq adapter sequences along with Illumina sample barcodes were introduced in two successive PCR steps. The TCR alpha and beta cDNA libraries were sequenced on the Illumina HiSeq platform using custom primers. The original pipeline was this. Raw reads were processed with MiGEC to extract unique molecular identifiers, and MiXCR was used to determine CDR3 positions. For each individual, recombination models were inferred using an EM algorithm with the repgenHMM and IGoR tools. The tcR package in R was used for shared clonotype analysis, with sharing normalized by the product of cloneset sizes. To study raw recombination free of thymic and clonal selection effects, out-of-frame nonproductive sequences were analyzed. TCRdb reprocessed the public reads (quality trimming at Q25 with fastp, clone calling with MiXCR) and kept in-frame beta chains. One record per CDR3 amino acid sequence lists the most common genes and DNA. The V and J calls reflect TCRdb's pipeline rather than the authors' work. The sample records about 220,000 distinct CDR3 sequences, about 7.5% of which are singletons. In total, the top ten clones hold approximately 2% of the sample.

This clonotype was detected ten times or more. This clone's antigen is unknown. No qualities accompany the bases; no much larger clone lies one base away. Every donor was a healthy Caucasian. Three pairs of female monozygotic twins, all aged 18 to 29 years, made up the twin cohort. Using Miltenyi CD45RO+ enrichment and human naive T-cell isolation kits, memory (CD45RO+) and naive T cells were isolated from PBMC. The investigation overall reported the following: Because the same donors could not be followed over many years, conclusions were based on cross-sectional statistical analysis. In monozygotic twins, recombination models systematically underestimated out-of-frame TCR alpha sharing, but the models matched the sharing seen between unrelated individuals. Compared with coincidental sharing between unrelated individuals, out-of-frame TCR alpha sequences shared between twins showed an excess of sequences with low generation probability. The excess sharing between twins in beta out-of-frame sequences was weaker because fewer shared sequences reduced the signal-to-noise ratio. Zero-insertion analyses could be partly confounded by invariant T cells such as MAIT and iNKT, though diverse VJ usage argued against such confounding for most clonotypes. Abundant cord blood beta clonotypes carried fewer insertions; young adult naive repertoires showed a weaker similar trend, while memory repertoires showed none.

The sample was also linked to a second study, of yellow fever vaccine responses in identical twins. The second source states: According to the authors, in identical twins the way T cells responded to vaccination appeared partly convergent and partly personalized. In the study, vaccine-responding T cell clones were precisely tracked in identical twins.

Sequencing input: memory (CD45RO+) T cells sorted from blood. The cell subset or site label of this sample denotes: CD45RO+ enriched T cells. This receptor was identified in a woman aged 18-30 years in good health.

CDR3 loop: CASSSPLGGASFSGELFF. The DNA is as follows: TGTGCCAGCAGCTCCCCCCTAGGGGGCGCGAGCTTTAGCGGGGAGCTGTTTTTT. Recombination linked TRBV11-1 to TRBJ2-2, with TRBD1 identical over 7 junction bases. Per the germline V gene (reference sequence), SGHAT is the CDR1 and FQDESV is the CDR2. The CDR3, cysteine through phenylalanine, is 18 amino acids long. Here the CDR3 DNA is all that survives: 54 bases in frame from base 1. Trimming removed 4 bases from V and 7 bases from J; the gene matches leave 18 bases unexplained. The entire variable domain, with the stretches around the CDR3 drawn from the reference TRBV11-1 and TRBJ2-2 proteins, is EAEVAQSPRYKITEKSQAVAFWCDPISGHATLYWYRQILGQGPELLVQFQDESVVDDSQLPKDRFSAERLKGVDSTLKIQPAELGDSAMYLCASSSPLGGASFSGELFFGEGSRLTVL.